This T cell receptor (beta chain) was retrieved from a study of OX40 agonist ivuxolimab in advanced cancers. The data were produced by immunoSEQ multiplex PCR, yet TCRdb's version contains in-frame clones alone and is incomplete. The repertoire holds about 67,000 clones, with 80% to 90% as singletons. This TCR derives from an adult with an advanced solid tumor such as melanoma, head and neck, liver or kidney cancer. Sequencing was performed on CD4+ or CD8+ T cells sorted from blood, taken in a trial of the OX40 agonist ivuxolimab.

The CDR3 sequence is CAWRKIGGASYGYTF. The CDR3 DNA follows: TGTGCCTGGAGGAAAATAGGGGGCGCATCCTATGGCTACACCTTC. The chain has TRBV30 and TRBJ1-2, with 7 bases fitting TRBD1. In germline, CDR1 is GTSNPN, CDR2 SVGIG (reference sequence). This CDR3 region has 15 residues. V lost 3 bases, J lost 4 bases, and 11 bases stayed unmatched.